The clone carrying this T cell receptor (beta chain) was found many times. Its antigen remains unidentified. Time point given: persistent/refractory GD, antithyroid drugs over 5 years with positive TRAb. After RNA was extracted from PBMCs, the TCR library was made from it. Investigators prepared the TCR beta libraries by applying iRepertoire HTBI primers and Arm-PCR of CDR3 regions. TCRdb reprocessed the multiplex PCR reads via MiXCR and lists one record per CDR3 protein. The data hold roughly 360,000 distinct CDR3 sequences, with 20% to 25% observed a single time. The data derive from a study of regulatory T cells in long-lasting Graves disease. Overall study findings and caveats: The study found lower TCR diversity in persistent Graves' patients than in newly diagnosed ones. New patients shared roughly 1,000 public clonotypes, and persistent patients shared more, with 2,741. The study found TRBV28, TRBJ1-2 and TRBJ2-5 favored in persistent disease.

Unmatched junction bases numbered 4, after V lost 1 base and J lost 5 bases. Germline values: CDR1 MNHEY, CDR2 SVGAGI. This CDR3 spans 14 amino acids. The J gene is TRBJ2-5, the V gene TRBV6-5, with 7 bases fitting TRBD1. The source was peripheral blood mononuclear cells (PBMCs), collected when the disease was refractory, from a patient treated with antithyroid drugs. This TCR came from a woman in her thirties or forties with Graves disease. CDR3 residues: CASSYLRGRETQYF. CDR3 coding DNA: TGTGCCAGCAGTTACTTAAGGGGGCGCGAGACCCAGTACTTC.